This T cell receptor (beta chain) comes out of a study of shared clonotypes between healthy human individuals. Findings of the study overall: Across several donors, naive CD4 shared 5% to 6.5%, naive CD8 under 4%, memory CD4 more than 2%, memory CD8 about 0.4%.

Here immunoSEQ multiplex PCR was the method, and the copy in TCRdb shows in-frame clones only, minus some. The sample has millions of clones, just under 95% seen once. A note on this clone: Its antigen is not identified.

Naive CD8 isolation took CD45RO-negative cells positively selected for CCR7 and excluded terminally differentiated effector memory CD45RA+ cells. Germline CDR1 reads SGDLS; CDR2 reads YYNGEE. The CDR3 is made up of 14 amino acids. Trimming cost V 6 bases and J 7 bases; bases outside gene matches: 7. J is TRBJ1-6 and V is TRBV9, with 7 bases matching TRBD1. The sequencing input was naive CD8+ T cells sorted from blood. The source of this sequence is a man between 18 and 29 years old in good health. CDR3 DNA sequence: TGTGCCAGCAACCTAGGGGGCGTAAATTCACCCCTCCACTTT. Its protein is CASNLGGVNSPLHF.